The 18 T cell receptor beta chains listed next were all sequenced from one sample in a study of human T cells and chemical hapten exposure. Each CDR3 protein is one row after TCRdb ran MiXCR on the RACE reads. The sample lists more than 70,000 distinct CDR3 sequences, about 9.9% occurring once. Time point specified: patch test 2, 6 weeks after DPC sensitization. As to treatment: therapeutic diphenylcyclopropenone sensitization with weekly scalp DPC. The sample in question was whole blood, obtained in connection with sensitization to the hapten diphenylcyclopropenone (DPC). The origin of the receptors is a man aged 18 to 30 with alopecia areata. Some clones in this sample may be carry-over from other donors' samples.

This clonotype turned up a few times. This chain uses TRBV6-6 with TRBJ2-5; tentative D call: TRBD2 (5 bases). Germline loops: CDR1 MNHNY, CDR2 SVGAGI (reference sequence). This CDR3 region has 14 residues. The V and J ends lost 6 bases and 3 bases respectively, with 14 bases between them. The DNA of the CDR3 is TGTGCCAGCAGCTCCACTAGATCGGAAGAGACCCAGTACTTC. As protein: CASSSTRSEETQYF.

The genes are TRBV11-2 and TRBJ1-2; the D is unclear. V was pared by 2 bases and J by 5 bases, with 15 bases between. This CDR3 has 15 amino acids. Germline V gene sequence: CDR1 SGHAT, CDR2 FQNNGV. CDR3 sequence reads: CASSLLVGWIYGYTF. CDR3 DNA: TGTGCCAGCAGCTTATTGGTGGGCTGGATATATGGCTACACCTTC.

The table lists this clonotype with many counts. The chain employs TRBV7-7 and TRBJ2-5; TRBD1 aligns across 9 bases. With 5 bases clipped from V and 4 bases from J, the junction kept 5 bases outside the gene matches. Germline V gives CDR1 SSHAT, CDR2 FNYEAQ (reference sequence). The CDR3 has 14 residues. The CDR3 nucleotides are TGTGCCAGCAGCAGGACAGGGGCGGGAGAGACCCAGTACTTC. It yields the protein CASSRTGAGETQYF.

The rearrangement joins TRBV28 to TRBJ2-7; D is unresolved. Trimming left V 2 bases short and J 6 bases short, with 14 bases between. The CDR3 runs 14 residues. From germline, CDR1 is MDHEN and CDR2 SYDVKM. The CDR3 coding sequence is TGTGCCAGCAGTTTACACCCTTTCTACGTCGAGCAGTACTTC. This gives the protein CASSLHPFYVEQYF.

A note on this clonotype: A single base separates this from a much larger clone, so it may be a read error. V and J are TRBV19 and TRBJ2-1; unclear D gene. CDR1 and CDR2 from the germline V gene are LNHDA and SQIVND (reference sequence). This CDR3 is built from 15 residues. The chain's CDR3 is CASGIVEKGHNEQFF. The DNA for the CDR3 is TGTGCCAGTGGTATCGTGGAGAAGGGCCACAATGAGCAGTTCTTC.

The rearrangement uses TRBV5-1 and TRBJ2-3, with no clear D. The CDR3 runs 15 residues. V gave up 0 bases and J gave up 2 bases, with 10 bases separating them. In germline, CDR1 is SGHRS, CDR2 YFSETQ. The CDR3 DNA reads as TGCGCCAGCAGCTTGGTCACAGCTTCCACAGATACGCAGTATTTT. The encoded protein is CASSLVTASTDTQYF. Full variable domain (remainder filled in from reference TRBV5-1 and TRBJ2-3): KAGVTQTPRYLIKTRGQQVTLSCSPISGHRSVSWYQQTPGQGLQFLFEYFSETQRNKGNFPGRFSGRQFSNSRSEMNVSTLELGDSALYLCASSLVTASTDTQYFGPGTRLTVL.

This clonotype has a count of ten or more. The chain joins TRBV11-2 to TRBJ1-1; D might be TRBD1 (5 bases). V was shortened by 5 bases and J by 5 bases, with 12 bases between the two germline ends. There are 13 residues in the CDR3. Germline CDR1 is SGHAT and CDR2 is FQNNGV. The CDR3 DNA sequence: TGTGCCAGCAGCCAGTATTGGGGGACTGAAGCTTTCTTT. It is translated as CASSQYWGTEAFF.

The chain combines TRBV2 with TRBJ2-7, with D perhaps matching TRBD1 (6 bases). Trimming removed 5 bases from V and 6 bases from J, with 8 bases in between. Per germline, CDR1 SNHLY and CDR2 FYNNEI. The length of the CDR3 is 11 residues. The CDR3 region has the DNA TGTGCCAGCAGTTACAGGGCCGAGCAGTACTTC. Translated: CASSYRAEQYF.

This clonotype showed up many times. The chain joins TRBV10-2 to TRBJ1-5, with 9 bases aligning to TRBD1. Germline assignment: CDR1 WSHSY and CDR2 SAAADI. CDR3 length equals 18 residues. Trimming cost V 0 bases and J 9 bases; bases outside gene matches: 15. CDR3 nucleotide sequence: TGCGCCAGCAGTGAGTCGATACTCGACAGGGGGGGATCAATGCCCCAGCATTTT. It yields the protein CASSESILDRGGSMPQHF.

This clonotype was seen at least ten times. The genes are TRBV28 and TRBJ2-7; TRBD2 is a possible D gene (5 bases). The CDR3 consists of 15 residues. Germline CDR1 MDHEN, CDR2 SYDVKM. Trimming stripped 1 base from V and 2 bases from J, with 12 bases between. In DNA, the CDR3 is TGTGCCAGCAGTTTATTACGGGGATTGACCTACGAGCAGTACTTC. This gives the protein CASSLLRGLTYEQYF.

This clonotype was recorded at least ten times. The chain recombines TRBV4-1 with TRBJ1-2; D uncertain. V shed 1 base and J shed 2 bases, with 8 bases lying between them. The germline V gene has CDR1 MGHRA and CDR2 YSYEKL. The CDR3 consists of 14 residues. CDR3 DNA sequence: TGCGCCAGCAGCCAAGGAACAGAGAACTATGGCTACACCTTC. Its translation is CASSQGTENYGYTF.

This clonotype was seen only a few times. V is TRBV28 and J is TRBJ2-7; possibly TRBD1 for D (6 bases). The germline V gene encodes CDR1 MDHEN and CDR2 SYDVKM. Trimming pared 6 bases from V and 4 bases from J, leaving 16 bases between. This CDR3 has 14 amino acids. This CDR3 is CASRLTTGWYEQYF. CDR3 coding DNA: TGTGCCAGCAGACTTACTACAGGGTGGTACGAGCAGTACTTC.

The rearrangement links TRBV2 to TRBJ1-5; a possible D gene is TRBD1 (5 bases). The CDR3 has 14 residues. V lost 4 bases, J lost 4 bases, and 11 bases lay in between. Per germline, CDR1 SNHLY and CDR2 FYNNEI. CDR3 in amino acids: CASSVEGLNQPQHF. The CDR3 bases are TGTGCCAGCAGTGTCGAGGGGTTAAATCAGCCCCAGCATTTT.

In its sample, this clonotype was seen many times. This chain joins TRBV7-3 and TRBJ1-1, with D uncertain. Germline V gene data show CDR1 as SGHTA and CDR2 as FQGTGA. The CDR3 consists of 14 residues. V lost 1 base and J 0 bases, leaving 6 bases between the germline ends. The CDR3 spells CASSLRGLNTEAFF. As DNA, the CDR3 is TGTGCCAGCAGCTTAAGAGGACTGAACACTGAAGCTTTCTTT.

This clonotype has a handful of counts. This chain uses TRBV7-9 with TRBJ2-1; 7 nucleotides agree with TRBD1. Germline CDR1 is SEHNR and CDR2 is FQNEAQ (reference sequence). This CDR3 has 17 residues. Trimming at V came to 4 bases and at J to 2 bases, leaving 11 bases not matched to a gene. The CDR3 sequence: CASSSRQGEGTYNEQFF. The DNA for the CDR3 is TGTGCCAGCAGCTCGCGACAGGGAGAGGGGACCTACAATGAGCAGTTCTTC.

The rearrangement links TRBV11-3 to TRBJ2-4; D is uncertain. This CDR3 has 14 residues. V gave up 5 bases and J gave up 4 bases, with 12 bases separating them. Germline V CDR1 and CDR2: SGHNT, YENEEA. CDR3 nucleotide sequence: TGTGCCAGCAGCCCCGGAACAGAAAAAAACATTCAGTACTTC. This codes for CASSPGTEKNIQYF.

Concerning this clonotype itself: It may be a read error: a sequence one base away is much more abundant. The rearrangement joins TRBV7-9 to TRBJ1-3, with D unresolved. The germline V gene has CDR1 SEHNR and CDR2 FQNEAQ (reference sequence). This CDR3 has 13 residues. CDR3 nucleotides: TGTGCCAGCAGCTTAGCTGGCCCGAACACCTTATATTTT. It yields the protein CASSLAGPNTLYF.

This clonotype was counted at least ten times. The chain carries TRBV28 and TRBJ2-6; D tentatively reads TRBD1 or TRBD2 (6 bases each). Germline V gene sequence: CDR1 MDHEN, CDR2 SYDVKM. CDR3 length: 18 amino acids. V was cut by 1 base and J by 0 bases, with 13 bases left in between. The CDR3 DNA sequence: TGTGCCAGCAGTTTATTGCTGAGGGGGGTCTCTGGGGCCAACGTCCTGACTTTC. This translates into CASSLLLRGVSGANVLTF.